These T cell receptor beta chains were read from a single sample in a study of blood T cell repertoires in COVID-19. Sequenced by immunoSEQ multiplex PCR; TCRdb stores in-frame clones only, minus some. The sample consists of around 310,000 clones, over 75% of them appearing once. Sequencing used peripheral blood. The receptors here all came from a woman between 45 and 60 years old with active or convalescent COVID-19. Both conserved end residues are part of each CDR3. The D gene is left open where the match is weak. Rows give clone size only sometimes, using once, few, many, or a class for an expanded clone.

j_gene: TRBJ1-2; v_gene: TRBV2; abundance: few; d_gene: NA; CDR3nt: TGTGCCAGCAGCGCGGACATCAACTATGGCTACACCTTC; CDR3aa: CASSADINYGYTF
j_gene: TRBJ2-5; v_gene: TRBV20-1; abundance: NA; d_gene: NA; CDR3nt: TGCAGTGCTATTAGCGAAGAGACCCAGTACTTC; CDR3aa: CSAISEETQYF
j_gene: TRBJ1-1; v_gene: TRBV27; abundance: NA; d_gene: NA; CDR3nt: TGTGCCAGCAGTTTATGGGGGACAAACACTGAAGCTTTCTTT; CDR3aa: CASSLWGTNTEAFF
j_gene: TRBJ2-1; v_gene: TRBV29-1; abundance: NA; d_gene: NA; CDR3nt: TGCAGTGGCAGGGTATACAATGAGCAGTTCTTC; CDR3aa: CSGRVYNEQFF
j_gene: TRBJ1-5; v_gene: TRBV7-2; abundance: NA; d_gene: TRBD1; CDR3nt: TGTGCCAGCAGCATGACAGGGGAGGCTTTGGGTCAGCCCCAGCATTTT; CDR3aa: CASSMTGEALGQPQHF
j_gene: TRBJ2-1; v_gene: TRBV14; abundance: many; d_gene: NA; CDR3nt: TGTGCCAGCAGCCGGCTAGTAGGAAGTGAGCAGTTCTTC; CDR3aa: CASSRLVGSEQFF
j_gene: TRBJ1-2; v_gene: TRBV2; abundance: NA; d_gene: TRBD1; CDR3nt: TGTGCCAGCAGTGATCGACAGGGGAGGTTTTATGGCTACACCTTC; CDR3aa: CASSDRQGRFYGYTF
j_gene: TRBJ2-7; v_gene: TRBV7-6; abundance: NA; d_gene: NA; CDR3nt: TGTGCCAGCAGCTCGATAACGCGACGGACAGCCCTCGAGCAGTACTTC; CDR3aa: CASSSITRRTALEQYF
j_gene: TRBJ2-1; v_gene: TRBV24-1; abundance: NA; d_gene: NA; CDR3nt: TGTGCCACCAGTGATACGGGAAACTACAATGAGCAGTTCTTC; CDR3aa: CATSDTGNYNEQFF
j_gene: TRBJ2-5; v_gene: TRBV30; abundance: NA; d_gene: NA; CDR3nt: TGTGCCTGGAGTGTATGGGGCGGGACCCAGTACTTC; CDR3aa: CAWSVWGGTQYF
j_gene: TRBJ2-1; v_gene: TRBV18; abundance: NA; d_gene: NA; CDR3nt: TGTGCCAGCTCACCTCAGAATGAGCAGTTCTTC; CDR3aa: CASSPQNEQFF
j_gene: TRBJ1-1; v_gene: TRBV27; abundance: NA; d_gene: NA; CDR3nt: TGTGCCAGCAGTTTATACGTCACGACAGAAGCTTTCTTT; CDR3aa: CASSLYVTTEAFF
j_gene: TRBJ1-2; v_gene: TRBV29-1; abundance: once; d_gene: NA; CDR3nt: TGCAGCGTTGATGGCATTGCGGGGGCGGATAACTATGGCTACACCTTC; CDR3aa: CSVDGIAGADNYGYTF
j_gene: TRBJ2-7; v_gene: TRBV6-5; abundance: NA; d_gene: TRBD2; CDR3nt: TGTGCCAGCAATTACCAAAGCGGGGGCACCTACGAGCAGTACTTC; CDR3aa: CASNYQSGGTYEQYF
j_gene: TRBJ1-2; v_gene: TRBV30; abundance: NA; d_gene: NA; CDR3nt: TGTGCCTTTGGCTACGGCGGGGGTGGCTACACCTTC; CDR3aa: CAFGYGGGGYTF
j_gene: TRBJ1-5; v_gene: TRBV4-2; abundance: NA; d_gene: TRBD1; CDR3nt: TGTGCCAGCAGCCCCGGGACAGGGGAGGGTCAGCCCCAGCATTTT; CDR3aa: CASSPGTGEGQPQHF
j_gene: TRBJ1-3; v_gene: TRBV18; abundance: NA; d_gene: NA; CDR3nt: TGTGCCAGCTCACTAACCTTAATGACAGGTACTGGAAACACCATATATTTT; CDR3aa: CASSLTLMTGTGNTIYF
j_gene: TRBJ1-5; v_gene: TRBV6-6; abundance: NA; d_gene: NA; CDR3nt: TGTGCCAGCAGTTACGGTCGGGGGTATAGCAATCAGCCCCAGCATTTT; CDR3aa: CASSYGRGYSNQPQHF
j_gene: TRBJ1-1; v_gene: TRBV15; abundance: NA; d_gene: NA; CDR3nt: TGTGCCACCAGCAGAGATCTAAACACTGAAGCTTTCTTT; CDR3aa: CATSRDLNTEAFF
j_gene: TRBJ2-4; v_gene: TRBV19; abundance: NA; d_gene: TRBD1; CDR3nt: TGTGCCAGTAGTATTCGACAGGGGTCGGCCATTCAGTACTTC; CDR3aa: CASSIRQGSAIQYF
j_gene: TRBJ2-7; v_gene: TRBV20-1; abundance: NA; d_gene: TRBD1; CDR3nt: TGCAGTGCTAGAGTGGGACAGATGTACTTC; CDR3aa: CSARVGQMYF
j_gene: TRBJ2-1; v_gene: TRBV27; abundance: NA; d_gene: TRBD1; CDR3nt: TGTGCCAGCAGGGGCCTAGCCGGGACAGACAATGAGCAGTTCTTC; CDR3aa: CASRGLAGTDNEQFF
j_gene: TRBJ2-7; v_gene: TRBV6-6; abundance: NA; d_gene: TRBD1; CDR3nt: TGTGCCAGCAGTCGACAGGGAATCGAAAACGAGCAGTACTTC; CDR3aa: CASSRQGIENEQYF
j_gene: TRBJ2-1; v_gene: TRBV12-5; abundance: NA; d_gene: TRBD1; CDR3nt: TGTGCTAGTTTGGGAGGGACAGGGTACAGTTTTGAGCAGTTCTTC; CDR3aa: CASLGGTGYSFEQFF
j_gene: TRBJ1-2; v_gene: TRBV2; abundance: NA; d_gene: NA; CDR3nt: TGTGCCAGCACCTCAAGGGAGGACTATGGCTACACCTTC; CDR3aa: CASTSREDYGYTF
j_gene: TRBJ1-2; v_gene: TRBV2; abundance: NA; d_gene: TRBD1; CDR3nt: TGTGCCAGCTCCCTCAACAGGGGAGCTAACTATGGCTACACCTTC; CDR3aa: CASSLNRGANYGYTF
j_gene: TRBJ2-5; v_gene: TRBV2; abundance: NA; d_gene: NA; CDR3nt: TGTGCCAGCACCCGGGGGTCCCAAGAGACCCAGTACTTC; CDR3aa: CASTRGSQETQYF
j_gene: TRBJ2-3; v_gene: TRBV10-3; abundance: NA; d_gene: TRBD2; CDR3nt: TGTGCCATCAGTGAGTTTAGCGGGAGCACAGATACGCAGTATTTT; CDR3aa: CAISEFSGSTDTQYF
j_gene: TRBJ1-5; v_gene: TRBV6-2/TRBV6-3; abundance: NA; d_gene: NA; CDR3nt: TGTGCCAGCAGTTCGCCAGGGGCTCAGCCCCAGCATTTT; CDR3aa: CASSSPGAQPQHF
j_gene: TRBJ1-3; v_gene: TRBV21-1; abundance: NA; d_gene: NA; CDR3nt: TGTGCCAGCAGCAATTTGGGGATTCCTTTACAGGGGTGTCGAAACACCATATATTTT; CDR3aa: CASSNLGIPLQGCRNTIYF
j_gene: TRBJ2-6; v_gene: TRBV28; abundance: NA; d_gene: NA; CDR3nt: TGTGCCAGCAGTCCGGCGGGGTCTGGGGCCAACGTCCTGACTTTC; CDR3aa: CASSPAGSGANVLTF
j_gene: TRBJ2-6; v_gene: TRBV12-5; abundance: NA; d_gene: TRBD1; CDR3nt: TGTGCTAGTGGTTCGGCGAGACAGGGCGTCTCTGGGGCCAACGTCCTGACTTTC; CDR3aa: CASGSARQGVSGANVLTF
j_gene: TRBJ1-5; v_gene: TRBV5-1; abundance: once; d_gene: NA; CDR3nt: TGCGCCAGCAGAAAAGGACTGGACAATCAGCCCCAGCATTTT; CDR3aa: CASRKGLDNQPQHF
j_gene: TRBJ1-2; v_gene: TRBV6-5; abundance: NA; d_gene: TRBD1; CDR3nt: TGTGCCGTCCGGGACAGAACATTCTATGGCTACACCTTC; CDR3aa: CAVRDRTFYGYTF
j_gene: TRBJ1-2; v_gene: TRBV7-2; abundance: NA; d_gene: NA; CDR3nt: TGTGCCAGCAGCTTAGGGGAGGGAGGCCGGGGCTATGGCTACACCTTC; CDR3aa: CASSLGEGGRGYGYTF
j_gene: TRBJ2-1; v_gene: TRBV4-3; abundance: NA; d_gene: NA; CDR3nt: TGCGCCAGCAGCCAAGGTTCCTTCCTCGATGAGCAGTTCTTC; CDR3aa: CASSQGSFLDEQFF
j_gene: TRBJ2-5; v_gene: TRBV4-3; abundance: NA; d_gene: TRBD2; CDR3nt: TGCGCCAGCAGCCAAGATATTTTAGCGGGAGCAGAGACCCAGTACTTC; CDR3aa: CASSQDILAGAETQYF
j_gene: TRBJ1-2; v_gene: TRBV7-2; abundance: NA; d_gene: NA; CDR3nt: TGTGCCAGCAGCTTAGACAGTCAAGCATCCTATGGCTACACCTTC; CDR3aa: CASSLDSQASYGYTF
j_gene: TRBJ2-4; v_gene: TRBV19; abundance: NA; d_gene: NA; CDR3nt: TGTGCCAGTAGGGAGCCGGGCCCCTTAGGGGAATACTTC; CDR3aa: CASREPGPLGEYF
j_gene: TRBJ1-1; v_gene: TRBV14; abundance: NA; d_gene: NA; CDR3nt: TGTGCCAGCAGCCAAATACAGGGCCCGAACACTGAAGCTTTCTTT; CDR3aa: CASSQIQGPNTEAFF
j_gene: TRBJ1-1; v_gene: TRBV5-1; abundance: NA; d_gene: NA; CDR3nt: TGCGCCAGCAGCTTGCCGTCAGCGCTCAACACTGAAGCTTTCTTT; CDR3aa: CASSLPSALNTEAFF
j_gene: TRBJ1-1; v_gene: TRBV7-6; abundance: NA; d_gene: TRBD1; CDR3nt: TGTGCCAGCAGTGCCGGGACAGGGCGAAACACTGAAGCTTTCTTT; CDR3aa: CASSAGTGRNTEAFF
j_gene: TRBJ2-2; v_gene: TRBV7-2; abundance: NA; d_gene: TRBD2; CDR3nt: TGTGCCAGCAGCAGATCCCTTTCTAGCGGGAGGACTACCGGGGAGCTGTTTTTT; CDR3aa: CASSRSLSSGRTTGELFF
j_gene: TRBJ2-1; v_gene: TRBV7-3; abundance: NA; d_gene: TRBD2; CDR3nt: TGTGCCAGCAGCTTATCTAGCGGGAGGGACAATGAGCAGTTCTTC; CDR3aa: CASSLSSGRDNEQFF
j_gene: TRBJ1-4; v_gene: TRBV25-1; abundance: NA; d_gene: NA; CDR3nt: TGTGCCAGCGGGGAGGTCGGAAATGAAAAACTGTTTTTT; CDR3aa: CASGEVGNEKLFF
j_gene: TRBJ2-2; v_gene: TRBV19; abundance: NA; d_gene: TRBD2; CDR3nt: TGTGCCAGTAGTAAACAGCTCATCCTCCCTTGGCTAGCGGGGGTTAACACCGGGGAGCTGTTTTTT; CDR3aa: CASSKQLILPWLAGVNTGELFF
j_gene: TRBJ1-1; v_gene: TRBV29-1; abundance: once; d_gene: NA; CDR3nt: TGCAGCGTTGTACTAATGCGGGGTGGCACTGAAGCTTTCTTT; CDR3aa: CSVVLMRGGTEAFF
j_gene: TRBJ2-2; v_gene: TRBV6-2/TRBV6-3; abundance: NA; d_gene: NA; CDR3nt: TGTGCCAGCAGTTACGACTACTCAGGGGCGAGGGCCGGGGAGCTGTTTTTT; CDR3aa: CASSYDYSGARAGELFF
j_gene: TRBJ2-3; v_gene: TRBV2; abundance: NA; d_gene: NA; CDR3nt: TGTGCCAGCACCCCGGTGTTACTCACAGATACGCAGTATTTT; CDR3aa: CASTPVLLTDTQYF
j_gene: TRBJ1-2; v_gene: TRBV28; abundance: NA; d_gene: TRBD1; CDR3nt: TGTGCCAGCAGACCAGGGGGAAACTATGGCTACACCTTC; CDR3aa: CASRPGGNYGYTF
j_gene: TRBJ1-1; v_gene: TRBV3-1/TRBV3-2; abundance: NA; d_gene: NA; CDR3nt: TGTGCCAGCACCCGCAGGGAACAGGGCAACACTGAAGCTTTCTTT; CDR3aa: CASTRREQGNTEAFF
j_gene: TRBJ2-5; v_gene: TRBV9; abundance: NA; d_gene: NA; CDR3nt: TGTGCCAGCAGCGAGGGGGGGAGACAAGAGACCCAGTACTTC; CDR3aa: CASSEGGRQETQYF
j_gene: TRBJ2-2; v_gene: TRBV3-1/TRBV3-2; abundance: NA; d_gene: TRBD2; CDR3nt: TGTGCCAGCAACCGGGGGGGCTTAAACACCGGGGAGCTGTTTTTT; CDR3aa: CASNRGGLNTGELFF
j_gene: TRBJ1-1; v_gene: TRBV30; abundance: NA; d_gene: TRBD1; CDR3nt: TGTGCCTATGATCGGACAGGGAGCGCTTTCTTT; CDR3aa: CAYDRTGSAFF
j_gene: TRBJ1-4; v_gene: TRBV2; abundance: NA; d_gene: NA; CDR3nt: TGTGCCAGCAGTGGGGCTCAGGGCTTGGGAGAAAAACTGTTTTTT; CDR3aa: CASSGAQGLGEKLFF